The clone carrying this TCR beta chain was counted between two and nine times. Its target is unknown. The data originate from a study of T cells after yellow fever vaccination. Findings of the study overall: The CD4 compartment and the CD8 compartment contained a small share of clonotypes in common.

The TCR cDNA carried a universal primer site and UMIs from 5'RACE template switching. TCRdb recomputed calls from the 5' RACE reads with MiXCR, one row per CDR3 protein. The table includes roughly 300,000 distinct CDR3 sequences, approximately 8% detected once. The sequences come from PBMCs, collected roughly 45 days after the first yellow fever vaccination. This sequence originates from a man between 18 and 35 years old who received the YFV17D yellow fever vaccine.

The CDR3 spells CSVDYLAGGADTQYF. In nucleotides, the CDR3 is TGCAGCGTCGACTACCTAGCGGGGGGGGCGGATACGCAGTATTTT. J is TRBJ2-3 and V is TRBV29-1; 12 bases align to TRBD2. This CDR3 comprises 15 residues. Germline CDR1 reads SQVTM; CDR2 reads ANQGSEA. V dropped 6 bases and J dropped 6; count of bases not matched to a gene: 10.